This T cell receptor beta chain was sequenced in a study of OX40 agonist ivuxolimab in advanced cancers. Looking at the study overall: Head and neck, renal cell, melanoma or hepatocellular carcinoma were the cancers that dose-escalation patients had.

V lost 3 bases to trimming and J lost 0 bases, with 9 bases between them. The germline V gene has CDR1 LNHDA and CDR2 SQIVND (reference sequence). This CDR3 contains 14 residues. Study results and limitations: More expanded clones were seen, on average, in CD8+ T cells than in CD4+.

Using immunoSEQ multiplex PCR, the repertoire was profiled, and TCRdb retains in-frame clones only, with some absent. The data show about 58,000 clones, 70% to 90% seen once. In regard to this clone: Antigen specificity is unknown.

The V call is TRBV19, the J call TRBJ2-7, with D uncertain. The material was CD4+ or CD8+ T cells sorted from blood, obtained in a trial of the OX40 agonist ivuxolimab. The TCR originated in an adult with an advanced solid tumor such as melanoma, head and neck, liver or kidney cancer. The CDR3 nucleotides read TGTGCCAGTAGTATGTCGCCAGCCTCCTACGAGCAGTACTTC. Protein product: CASSMSPASYEQYF.